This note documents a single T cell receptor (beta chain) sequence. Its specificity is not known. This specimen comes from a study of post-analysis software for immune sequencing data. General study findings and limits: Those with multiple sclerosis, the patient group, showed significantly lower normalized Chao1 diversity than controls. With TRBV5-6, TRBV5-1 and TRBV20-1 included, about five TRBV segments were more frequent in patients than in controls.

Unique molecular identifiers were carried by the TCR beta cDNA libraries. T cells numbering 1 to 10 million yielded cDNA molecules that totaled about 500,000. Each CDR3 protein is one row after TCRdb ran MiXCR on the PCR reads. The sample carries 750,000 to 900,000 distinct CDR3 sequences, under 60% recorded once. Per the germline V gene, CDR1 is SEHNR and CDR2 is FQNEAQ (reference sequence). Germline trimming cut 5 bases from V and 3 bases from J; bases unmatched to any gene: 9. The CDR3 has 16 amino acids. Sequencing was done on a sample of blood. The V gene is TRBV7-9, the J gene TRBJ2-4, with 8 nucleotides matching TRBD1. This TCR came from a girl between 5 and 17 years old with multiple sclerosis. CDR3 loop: CASSHRQGLDKNIQYF. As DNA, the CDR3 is TGTGCCAGCAGCCATAGACAGGGGTTGGACAAAAACATTCAGTACTTC.